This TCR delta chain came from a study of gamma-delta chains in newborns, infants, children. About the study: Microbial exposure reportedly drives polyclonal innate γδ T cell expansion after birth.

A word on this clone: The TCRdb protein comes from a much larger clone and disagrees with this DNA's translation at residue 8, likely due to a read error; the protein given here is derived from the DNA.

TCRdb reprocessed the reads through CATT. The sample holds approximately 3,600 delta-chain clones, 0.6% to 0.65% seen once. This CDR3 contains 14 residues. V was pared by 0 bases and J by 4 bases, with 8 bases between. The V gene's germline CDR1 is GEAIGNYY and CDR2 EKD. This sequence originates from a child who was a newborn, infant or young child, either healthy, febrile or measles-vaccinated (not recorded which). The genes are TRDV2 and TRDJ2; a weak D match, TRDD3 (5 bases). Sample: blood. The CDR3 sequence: CACDTGGTTAQLFF. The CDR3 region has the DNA TGTGCCTGTGACACCGGGGGTACGACAGCACAACTCTTCTTT.